A selection of T cell receptor beta chains follows, all from one sample in a study of blood T cell repertoires in COVID-19. The data were produced by immunoSEQ multiplex PCR, yet TCRdb's version contains in-frame clones alone and is incomplete. The sample consists of about 27,000 clones, about 71% of them appearing once. The source material was peripheral blood. The origin of the receptors is a man aged 60 to 75 with active or convalescent COVID-19. CDR3s include the opening cysteine and the closing phenylalanine or tryptophan. The order of the fields is clone size, D gene, V gene, J gene, CDR3 protein, CDR3 DNA. The D gene is left open where the match is weak. The size field is filled for only some rows; it gives once, few, many or a size class.

>NA|TRBD1|TRBV5-8|TRBJ1-1
CASSRRGQGAFEAFF
TGTGCCAGCAGCCGCCGGGGACAGGGGGCGTTTGAAGCTTTCTTT
>NA|TRBD2|TRBV25-1|TRBJ2-1
CASRTSGGDNEQFF
TGTGCCAGCAGGACTAGCGGGGGGGACAATGAGCAGTTCTTC
>NA|NA|TRBV11-2|TRBJ1-4
CASSLARGRGTNEKLFF
TGTGCCAGCAGCCTAGCCAGGGGTAGAGGCACTAATGAAAAACTGTTTTTT
>few|NA|TRBV9|TRBJ2-1
CASSVGVHRTARSYNEQFF
TGTGCCAGCAGCGTAGGGGTCCATCGGACAGCGCGTTCCTACAATGAGCAGTTCTTC
>NA|NA|TRBV5-8|TRBJ2-5
CASSRGLGVGQETQYF
TGTGCCAGCAGCCGCGGCCTGGGAGTGGGCCAAGAGACCCAGTACTTC
>NA|NA|TRBV27|TRBJ1-2
CASSRTADYGYTF
TGTGCCAGCAGCCGGACAGCTGATTATGGCTACACCTTC
>NA|NA|TRBV14|TRBJ2-7
CASTRGTLSYEQYF
TGTGCCAGCACGAGAGGGACATTATCCTACGAGCAGTACTTC
>once|NA|TRBV19|TRBJ1-5
CASTTTWGRGRNQPQHF
TGTGCCAGTACCACTACGTGGGGCAGGGGACGCAATCAGCCCCAGCATTTT
>NA|NA|TRBV7-4|TRBJ2-5
CASSSAPPGGLETQYF
TGTGCCAGCAGCTCCGCCCCCCCAGGGGGGTTGGAGACCCAGTACTTC
>NA|NA|TRBV19|TRBJ1-2
CASSTGLYRVGLPADYGYTF
TGTGCCAGTAGCACAGGCCTCTACAGGGTTGGATTACCCGCGGACTATGGCTACACCTTC
>NA|TRBD2|TRBV30|TRBJ2-1
CAWSVGTSVASDEQFF
TGTGCCTGGAGTGTCGGGACTAGCGTTGCGTCTGATGAGCAGTTCTTC
>NA|NA|TRBV19|TRBJ2-5
CASSIGGKETQYF
TGTGCCAGTAGTATTGGAGGGAAAGAGACCCAGTACTTC
>NA|NA|TRBV5-1|TRBJ1-1
CASSLGGNTEAFF
TGCGCCAGCAGCTTGGGAGGAAACACTGAAGCTTTCTTT
>NA|NA|TRBV7-8|TRBJ1-4
CASSHLGQTNEKLFF
TGTGCCAGCAGCCACTTGGGACAAACTAATGAAAAACTGTTTTTT
>NA|TRBD2|TRBV7-2|TRBJ2-3
CASSLAGGLDTQYF
TGTGCCAGCAGCTTAGCGGGAGGGCTAGATACGCAGTATTTT
>medium-sized|TRBD1|TRBV4-2|TRBJ2-2
CASRRARQGPGELFF
TGTGCCAGCAGGCGCGCAAGACAGGGGCCCGGGGAGCTGTTTTTT
>NA|TRBD2|TRBV6-5|TRBJ2-1
CASSSSGGAGNEQFF
TGTGCCAGCAGCTCTAGCGGGGGGGCCGGGAATGAGCAGTTCTTC
>NA|TRBD1|TRBV7-9|TRBJ1-1
CASSSYYHGQGNTEAFF
TGTGCCAGCAGCTCATATTATCACGGACAGGGTAACACTGAAGCTTTCTTT
>NA|TRBD1|TRBV30|TRBJ1-1
CAWSPDRVPEAFF
TGTGCCTGGAGTCCGGACAGGGTCCCTGAAGCTTTCTTT
>NA|TRBD1|TRBV2|TRBJ2-7
CASEGGQGYEQYF
TGTGCCAGCGAAGGGGGACAGGGCTACGAGCAGTACTTC
>NA|NA|TRBV6-5|TRBJ1-3
CASSYLAGSSGNTIYF
TGTGCCAGCAGTTACTTGGCAGGGTCCTCTGGAAACACCATATATTTT
>NA|NA|TRBV2|TRBJ2-2
CASSETGAGELFF
TGTGCCAGCAGTGAAACGGGAGCCGGGGAGCTGTTTTTT
>NA|NA|TRBV4-1|TRBJ1-2
CASSHIIGGRGPINYGYTF
TGCGCCAGCAGCCACATCATTGGGGGCAGGGGCCCGATAAACTATGGCTACACCTTC
>NA|TRBD1|TRBV6-5|TRBJ1-2
CASSPTGSYGYTF
TGTGCCAGCAGTCCGACAGGGTCCTATGGCTACACCTTC
>NA|NA|TRBV15|TRBJ2-1
CATSRVGGATGQGLILRRNEQFF
TGTGCCACCAGCAGAGTCGGGGGGGCCACGGGACAGGGACTTATACTCCGACGGAATGAGCAGTTCTTC
>NA|TRBD1|TRBV18|TRBJ1-2
CASSPPGTGIANYGYTF
TGTGCCAGCTCACCACCGGGGACAGGGATAGCTAACTATGGCTACACCTTC
>NA|NA|TRBV11-2|TRBJ1-2
CASSLDRLDYTF
TGTGCCAGCAGCTTAGATCGGTTAGACTACACCTTC
>once|TRBD2|TRBV28|TRBJ2-1
CASSPPGLPLTQFF
TGTGCCAGCAGTCCACCGGGACTACCATTAACCCAGTTCTTC
>NA|TRBD2|TRBV4-2|TRBJ2-3
CASSQGEMRGGRGTDTQYF
TGTGCCAGCAGCCAAGGGGAGATGCGGGGGGGTAGGGGCACAGATACGCAGTATTTT
>NA|TRBD1|TRBV5-5|TRBJ1-4
CASRGGTGGTEKLFF
TGTGCCAGCAGGGGCGGGACAGGGGGAACTGAAAAACTGTTTTTT
>few|NA|TRBV11-2|TRBJ1-1
CASSSGGTAREAFF
TGTGCCAGCAGCTCTGGAGGGACCGCCCGTGAAGCTTTCTTT
>NA|NA|TRBV6-1|TRBJ1-5
CASSDWTRGSNQPQHF
TGTGCCAGCAGTGATTGGACGCGGGGGAGCAATCAGCCCCAGCATTTT
>once|TRBD1|TRBV9|TRBJ1-2
CASSALSAPGQFFQNYGYTF
TGTGCCAGCAGCGCCCTTAGTGCGCCGGGACAGTTTTTCCAAAACTATGGCTACACCTTC
>NA|TRBD2|TRBV6-5|TRBJ2-7
CASKPTSGRAYEQYF
TGTGCCAGCAAACCCACTAGCGGGAGGGCCTACGAGCAGTACTTC
>NA|NA|TRBV10-1|TRBJ2-1
CASRRDLSYNEQFF
TGCGCCAGCAGGAGGGACTTGTCCTACAATGAGCAGTTCTTC
>once|NA|TRBV11-2|TRBJ1-5
CASSGSQGHQPQHF
TGTGCCAGCAGCGGCAGTCAGGGGCATCAGCCCCAGCATTTT
>NA|NA|TRBV6-6|TRBJ1-1
CASSFGPQGNTEAFF
TGTGCCAGCAGTTTTGGGCCGCAGGGGAATACTGAAGCTTTCTTT
>NA|NA|TRBV12-3/TRBV12-4|TRBJ1-1
CASSLGGPVGAFF
TGTGCCAGCAGTTTAGGGGGGCCGGTGGGGGCTTTCTTT
>few|NA|TRBV4-1|TRBJ1-5
CASSQDPNSRNQPQHF
TGCGCCAGCAGCCAAGATCCTAACAGCCGCAATCAGCCCCAGCATTTT
>NA|NA|TRBV11-2|TRBJ2-7
CASSLPGLTAPYEQYF
TGTGCCAGCAGCCTCCCGGGACTCACCGCACCCTACGAGCAGTACTTC
>medium-sized|NA|TRBV7-3|TRBJ2-7
CASSPGLGTYEQYF
TGTGCCAGCAGCCCTGGGTTGGGCACCTACGAGCAGTACTTC
>NA|NA|TRBV12-5|TRBJ2-2
CASGLVGHKGSSGELFF
TGTGCTAGTGGTTTGGTCGGACATAAGGGATCTTCCGGGGAGCTGTTTTTT
>NA|NA|TRBV28|TRBJ1-1
CASRSVDRSFQGAFF
TGTGCCAGCAGGTCCGTAGACAGGTCCTTTCAAGGGGCTTTCTTT
>NA|NA|TRBV3-1/TRBV3-2|TRBJ2-7
CASSRGQIGGEQYF
TGTGCCAGCAGCCGGGGACAGATCGGGGGAGAGCAGTACTTC